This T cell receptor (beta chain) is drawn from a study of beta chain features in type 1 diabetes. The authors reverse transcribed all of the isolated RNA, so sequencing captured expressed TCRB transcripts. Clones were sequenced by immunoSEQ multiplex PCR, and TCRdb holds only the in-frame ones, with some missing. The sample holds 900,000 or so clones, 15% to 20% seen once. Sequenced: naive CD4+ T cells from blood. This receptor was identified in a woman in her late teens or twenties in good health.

The DNA of the CDR3 is TGTGCCAGCAGCTTGGCCCCGGGACTAGCGCTGCCCTACGAGCAGTACTTC. Translated, it gives CASSLAPGLALPYEQYF. The chain is built from TRBV5-6 and TRBJ2-7; the match to TRBD2 covers 10 bases. Germline loops: CDR1 SGHDT, CDR2 YYEEEE. The CDR3 runs 17 residues. With 0 bases clipped from V and 2 bases from J, the junction kept 8 bases outside the gene matches. The full variable domain, completed using reference TRBV5-6 and TRBJ2-7, is DAGVTQSPTHLIKTRGQQVTLRCSPKSGHDTVSWYQQALGQGPQFIFQYYEEEERQRGNFPDRFSGHQFPNYSSELNVNALLLGDSALYLCASSLAPGLALPYEQYFGPGTRLTVT.